Shown below are 31 T cell receptor beta chains from a single sample sequenced in a study of blood T cell repertoires in COVID-19. TCRdb's copy holds only in-frame clones and misses some; the assay was immunoSEQ multiplex PCR. The sample records 200,000 to 250,000 clones, roughly nine tenths being singletons. The specimen sequenced was PBMCs or T cells enriched from blood (not recorded which). The receptors here all came from a man aged 30-40 years who had recovered from COVID-19.

The chain joins TRBV19 to TRBJ1-5; TRBD1 agrees at 8 bases. Losses at the gene ends were 5 bases for V and 4 bases for J; bases not matched to a gene: 4. Germline CDR1 is LNHDA and CDR2 is SQIVND (reference sequence). The CDR3 spans 14 residues. The CDR3, as DNA: TGTGCCAGTAGTGTCCAGGGGGCTAATCAGCCCCAGCATTTT. This encodes CASSVQGANQPQHF.

The rearrangement joins TRBV10-3 to TRBJ1-4; D is uncertain. The CDR3 extends over 14 amino acids. V lost 6 bases and J lost 0, with 8 bases in between. Germline assignment: CDR1 ENHRY and CDR2 SYGVKD. CDR3 DNA: TGTGCCATCAGCCCCAGTGCAACTAATGAAAAACTGTTTTTT. Amino acids: CAISPSATNEKLFF.

This CDR3 reads CAIRPIGGIPGELFF. The CDR3, as DNA: TGTGCCATCAGGCCCATCGGGGGGATCCCCGGGGAGCTGTTTTTT. V and J are TRBV10-3 and TRBJ2-2, with TRBD2 matching over 7 bases. V lost 6 bases to trimming and J lost 6 bases; unmatched junction nucleotides: 10. The CDR3 is 15 amino acids. The germline V gene encodes CDR1 ENHRY and CDR2 SYGVKD.

The chain uses TRBV7-2 and TRBJ2-3; the match to TRBD2 covers 7 bases. The J segment lost 6 bases and the V segment lost 4 bases, leaving 7 bases of the junction unmatched. CDR3 length: 14 amino acids. Germline CDR1 and CDR2: SGHTA and FQGNSA. The CDR3 DNA reads as TGTGCCAGCAGCTCCGCGCGGGAGAAGGATACGCAGTATTTT. It encodes CASSSAREKDTQYF.

CDR3 sequence (DNA): TGTGCCAGCAGTTTCTTGGGGGAGGGTGGCTACACCTTC. It yields the protein CASSFLGEGGYTF. The chain recombines TRBV12-3 or TRBV12-4 with TRBJ1-2, with D possibly TRBD1 on 5 matching bases. The V end was cut by 3 bases, the J end by 7 bases, with 12 bases between. This CDR3 comprises 13 residues.

The rearrangement joins TRBV4-2 to TRBJ1-1, with D possibly matching TRBD1 (6 bases). There are 19 residues in the CDR3. Trimming pared 1 base from V and 3 bases from J, leaving 24 bases between. The germline gives CDR1 LGHNA, CDR2 YNFKEQ. This CDR3 is CASSQVLQDSGFLDTEAFF. The CDR3 region has the DNA TGTGCCAGCAGCCAAGTTCTCCAGGACAGCGGATTCTTGGACACTGAAGCTTTCTTT.

This chain connects TRBV5-4 to TRBJ1-2; D is unresolved. CDR3 length equals 17 residues. Germline assignment: CDR1 SGHNT and CDR2 YYREEE (reference sequence). Trimming removed 0 bases at V and 4 bases at J, with 19 bases between. CDR3 loop: CASSLAGIHPVFYGYTF. The DNA of the CDR3 is TGTGCCAGCAGCTTGGCCGGTATCCATCCGGTTTTCTATGGCTACACCTTC.

This chain joins TRBV4-2 and TRBJ1-1; TRBD1 is a possible D gene (6 bases). The CDR3 is 16 amino acids. V shed 1 base and J shed 0 bases, with 12 bases lying between them. The germline gives CDR1 LGHNA, CDR2 YNFKEQ. The CDR3 reads CASSQVGQGLNTEAFF. The CDR3 region has the DNA TGTGCCAGCAGCCAAGTGGGGCAGGGGTTGAACACTGAAGCTTTCTTT.

Only a few counts were recorded for this clone. The chain uses TRBV4-3 and TRBJ2-7; weak D call: TRBD1 (6 bases). V lost 2 bases to trimming and J lost 2 bases, with 10 bases between them. The CDR3 has 14 residues. The V gene's germline CDR1 is LGHNA and CDR2 YSLEER. CDR3 DNA: TGCGCCAGCAGCCAACGGGACAAGACCTACGAGCAGTACTTC. Amino acid sequence: CASSQRDKTYEQYF.

The chain is built from TRBV5-8 and TRBJ2-4, with 14 positions matching TRBD2. The CDR3 is 15 amino acids. The J segment lost 10 bases and the V segment lost 3 bases, leaving 6 bases of the junction unmatched. The V gene's germline CDR1 is SGHTS and CDR2 YDEGEE. The CDR3 DNA reads as TGTGCCAGCAGCTCCCGACTAGCGGGAGGGGAAATTCAGTACTTC. Its translation: CASSSRLAGGEIQYF.

This rearrangement joins TRBV7-2 to TRBJ1-3, with D maybe TRBD1 (6 bases). Germline lookup yields CDR1 SGHTA and CDR2 FQGNSA. V lost 2 bases and J 9 bases, leaving 14 bases between the germline ends. The CDR3 runs to 14 residues. CDR3 residues: CASSLPLGGATIYF. As DNA, the CDR3 is TGTGCCAGCAGCTTACCCCTGGGGGGGGCCACCATATATTTT.

V is TRBV14 and J is TRBJ2-7, with D perhaps TRBD1 (6 bases). The CDR3 totals 15 residues. Looked up from germline, CDR1 is SGHDN and CDR2 is FVKESK. V was trimmed by 0 bases and J by 8 bases, leaving 17 bases between them. The CDR3 reads CASSQDWGLATKQYF. The CDR3 DNA is TGTGCCAGCAGCCAAGATTGGGGGCTGGCAACGAAGCAGTACTTC.

CDR3 amino acids: CASSQPSGTKETQYF. Here the CDR3 DNA reads TGTGCCAGCAGCCAGCCTAGCGGGACAAAAGAGACCCAGTACTTC. J is TRBJ2-5 and V is TRBV3-1 (or the pseudogene TRBV3-2); 9 bases line up with TRBD2. V lost 3 bases and J lost 3; bases outside the gene matches: 5. This CDR3 region has 15 residues. CDR1 and CDR2 (germline): LGHDT, YNNKEL (reference sequence).

The genes are TRBV7-9 and TRBJ1-1; D not certain. This CDR3 spans 14 amino acids. The germline V gene encodes CDR1 SEHNR and CDR2 FQNEAQ (reference sequence). The V and J ends lost 3 bases and 0 bases respectively, with 8 bases between them. CDR3 coding DNA: TGTGCCAGCAGCTTCGGCCAGGTGAACACTGAAGCTTTCTTT. Translated, it gives CASSFGQVNTEAFF.

This chain connects TRBV10-1 to TRBJ2-3, with 11 bases identical to TRBD2. V was pared by 6 bases and J by 1 base, with 3 bases of the junction left unmatched. CDR3 length equals 15 residues. The V gene's germline CDR1 is WNHNN and CDR2 SYGVQD (reference sequence). CDR3 amino acids: CASRPGLAGTDTQYF. Here the CDR3 DNA reads TGCGCCAGCAGACCGGGACTAGCGGGCACAGATACGCAGTATTTT.

V usage is TRBV4-2 and J usage is TRBJ2-1; TRBD2 agrees at 13 bases. The CDR3 has 17 residues. With 0 bases clipped from V and 8 bases from J, the junction kept 7 bases outside the gene matches. Germline loops: CDR1 LGHNA, CDR2 YNFKEQ. Here the CDR3 reads CASSQDLLAGGPHEQFF. CDR3 coding DNA: TGTGCCAGCAGCCAAGATTTACTAGCGGGGGGGCCCCATGAGCAGTTCTTC.

A few counts support this clone. The chain uses TRBV7-2 and TRBJ2-7; D is ambiguous. V was pared by 0 bases and J by 2 bases, with 11 bases between. The length of the CDR3 is 15 residues. Germline lookup yields CDR1 SGHTA and CDR2 FQGNSA. The CDR3 region has the DNA TGTGCCAGCAGCTTAGCCCCAACAGATACCTACGAGCAGTACTTC. Residues: CASSLAPTDTYEQYF. The full variable domain, its missing parts supplied by reference TRBV7-2 and TRBJ2-7, is GAGVSQSPSNKVTEKGKDVELRCDPISGHTALYWYRQSLGQGLEFLIYFQGNSAPDKSGLPSDRFSAERTGGSVSTLTIQRTQQEDSAVYLCASSLAPTDTYEQYFGPGTRLTVT.

V is TRBV27 and J is TRBJ2-7; 9 bases fit TRBD2. The V segment lost 8 bases and the J segment 3 bases; nucleotides outside the gene matches: 11. CDR3 length: 15 residues. Germline CDR1 reads MNHEY; CDR2 reads SMNVEV (reference sequence). The CDR3 loop is CASVPTIAGVYEQYF. The CDR3 DNA is TGTGCCAGCGTCCCAACCATAGCGGGAGTCTACGAGCAGTACTTC.

The V gene is TRBV7-3, the J gene TRBJ2-3, with 12 bases matching TRBD2. The trim removed 5 bases at V and 0 bases at J, leaving 3 bases unmatched. Germline assignment: CDR1 SGHTA and CDR2 FQGTGA. CDR3 length equals 16 residues. CDR3 in amino acids: CASSPGTSGSTDTQYF. The CDR3 bases are TGTGCCAGCAGCCCCGGGACTAGCGGGAGCACAGATACGCAGTATTTT. The variable domain in full, with the rest retrieved from reference TRBV7-3 and TRBJ2-3, is GAGVSQTPSNKVTEKGKYVELRCDPISGHTALYWYRQSLGQGPEFLIYFQGTGAADDSGLPNDRFFAVRPEGSVSTLKIQRTERGDSAVYLCASSPGTSGSTDTQYFGPGTRLTVL.

This chain connects TRBV27 to TRBJ2-7; D ambiguous. CDR3 length equals 16 residues. V lost 5 bases to trimming and J lost 8 bases, with 25 bases between them. Germline V gene data show CDR1 as MNHEY and CDR2 as SMNVEV (reference sequence). The CDR3 spells CASSPSPFLRFGKQYF. CDR3 coding DNA: TGTGCCAGCAGTCCCTCGCCATTCTTGCGATTTGGTAAGCAGTACTTC.

Comments on this clone: The same CDR3 can be traced to other DNA sequences in this sample. The rearrangement uses TRBV6-5 and TRBJ1-2; tentative D call: TRBD1 (5 bases). Germline lookup yields CDR1 MNHEY and CDR2 SVGAGI. The V end was cut by 2 bases, the J end by 8 bases, with 6 bases between. The CDR3 extends over 11 amino acids. In DNA, the CDR3 is TGTGCCAGCAGTTACAGGGGCGGCTACACCTTC. This translates into CASSYRGGYTF.

CDR3 bases: TGTGCCAGCAGCTTAGGACAGGGCGCCGAGCAGTACTTC. Amino acid sequence: CASSLGQGAEQYF. V is TRBV7-2 and J is TRBJ2-7, with 7 bases identical to TRBD1. The trim removed 1 base at V and 6 bases at J, leaving 3 bases unmatched. The CDR3 sequence is 13 residues long. The V gene's germline CDR1 is SGHTA and CDR2 FQGNSA.

This clone showed up just once. The chain carries TRBV2 and TRBJ2-7; 7 bases fit TRBD2. Per the germline V gene, CDR1 is SNHLY and CDR2 is FYNNEI. V trimming: 10 bases; J trimming: 6 bases; junction bases outside the gene matches: 6. CDR3 length equals 11 residues. The CDR3 nucleotides read TGTGCCACGTCCCCGGGGGGCGAGCAGTACTTC. Translated: CATSPGGEQYF.

The rearrangement uses TRBV15 and TRBJ1-3; D uncertain. CDR3 length: 14 amino acids. The V end lost 2 bases, the J end lost 4 bases, and 9 bases lay between the germline ends. Germline V gene lookup returns CDR1 LNHNV and CDR2 YYDKDF (reference sequence). In nucleotides, the CDR3 is TGTGCCACCAGCAGACCTGCGGGAGGAAACACCATATATTTT. Protein: CATSRPAGGNTIYF.

Here the CDR3 reads CASTGRTGELFF. The CDR3 DNA follows: TGTGCCAGCACGGGGAGGACCGGGGAGCTGTTTTTT. The chain employs TRBV12-3 or TRBV12-4 and TRBJ2-2; D is perhaps TRBD2 (6 bases). The CDR3 length is 12 residues. Between the trimmed V and J ends, which lost 7 bases and 5 bases, there was a span of 8 bases.

The V call is TRBV27, the J call TRBJ2-3; 10 bases line up with TRBD2. Germline V gene data show CDR1 as MNHEY and CDR2 as SMNVEV (reference sequence). The length of the CDR3 is 16 residues. V lost 6 bases to trimming and J lost 2 bases; unmatched junction nucleotides: 8. The CDR3 reads CASRDETSGATDTQYF. The CDR3 bases are TGTGCCAGCAGGGACGAAACTAGCGGGGCCACAGATACGCAGTATTTT.

The V and J genes are TRBV7-2 and TRBJ1-2, with 7 bases matching TRBD1. Germline assignment: CDR1 SGHTA and CDR2 FQGNSA. The CDR3 loop spans 14 amino acids. The V segment lost 5 bases and the J segment 5 bases; nucleotides outside the gene matches: 8. In DNA form, the CDR3 reads TGTGCCAGCAGCACTTACAGGGGTCCGTATGGCTACACCTTC. As protein: CASSTYRGPYGYTF.

This rearrangement joins TRBV3-1 (or the pseudogene TRBV3-2) to TRBJ2-1, with 7 bases that match TRBD1. The CDR3 runs to 15 residues. The germline V gene encodes CDR1 LGHDT and CDR2 YNNKEL (reference sequence). Germline trimming cut 6 bases from V and 2 bases from J; bases unmatched to any gene: 7. CDR3 sequence: CASRMTGYPYNEQFF. The CDR3 nucleotides read TGTGCCAGCAGAATGACAGGGTACCCCTACAATGAGCAGTTCTTC.

V is TRBV13 and J is TRBJ2-7; tentative D call: TRBD1 (6 bases). Trimming took off 5 bases at V and 4 bases at J, with 15 bases between the two ends. Germline V CDR1 and CDR2: PRHDT, FYEKMQ (reference sequence). There are 14 residues in the CDR3. In DNA, the CDR3 is TGTGCCAGCAGCCCCGACAGGAATCTTTACGAGCAGTACTTC. Translating gives CASSPDRNLYEQYF.

V is TRBV11-2 and J is TRBJ2-1; 12 bases match TRBD2. The CDR3 runs 14 residues. Per germline, CDR1 SGHAT and CDR2 FQNNGV. With V trimmed by 5 bases and J by 8 bases, 4 bases remained unmatched. In DNA form, the CDR3 reads TGTGCCAGCAGCGGACTAGCGGGATCCCATGAGCAGTTCTTC. It specifies CASSGLAGSHEQFF.

The CDR3, as DNA: TGTGCCAGTAGTCCGCGGGACAGGCGAAACACCATATATTTT. Protein sequence: CASSPRDRRNTIYF. The chain is built from TRBV19 and TRBJ1-3, with TRBD1 identical over 8 bases. The trim removed 5 bases at V and 5 bases at J, leaving 5 bases unmatched. This CDR3 is built from 14 residues. Germline V lookup: CDR1 LNHDA, CDR2 SQIVND (reference sequence).